This TCR beta chain was recovered during a study of T cell responses to AZD1222 COVID-19 vaccine. Germline V gives CDR1 SGHNT, CDR2 YYREEE (reference sequence). Unmatched junction bases numbered 21, after V lost 6 bases and J lost 5 bases. The CDR3 runs 19 residues. Worth noting for this clone: The antigen is undetermined.

Assay: immunoSEQ multiplex PCR; the TCRdb copy retains only in-frame clones and omits some. The table has approximately 130,000 clones, approximately 88% seen once. Study-level findings and limits: Close to half of all spike-specific TCRs reportedly target regions of the variants that are unmutated. Spike-specific TCR breadth and depth both grew after two AZD1222 doses.

The J gene is TRBJ1-5, the V gene TRBV5-4; 9 bases align to TRBD1. The sample here was peripheral blood, taken 28 days after the second AZD1222 dose. This TCR came from an adult who received the AZD1222 COVID-19 vaccine. As DNA, the CDR3 is TGTGCCAGCAACGGTACGGACAGGGGACTTCCCCTCCCTTATCAGCCCCAGCATTTT. Translated, it gives CASNGTDRGLPLPYQPQHF. The variable domain in full, completed from reference TRBV5-4 and TRBJ1-5, reads ETGVTQSPTHLIKTRGQQVTLRCSSQSGHNTVSWYQQALGQGPQFIFQYYREEENGRGNFPPRFSGLQFPNYSSELNVNALELDDSALYLCASNGTDRGLPLPYQPQHFGDGTRLSIL.